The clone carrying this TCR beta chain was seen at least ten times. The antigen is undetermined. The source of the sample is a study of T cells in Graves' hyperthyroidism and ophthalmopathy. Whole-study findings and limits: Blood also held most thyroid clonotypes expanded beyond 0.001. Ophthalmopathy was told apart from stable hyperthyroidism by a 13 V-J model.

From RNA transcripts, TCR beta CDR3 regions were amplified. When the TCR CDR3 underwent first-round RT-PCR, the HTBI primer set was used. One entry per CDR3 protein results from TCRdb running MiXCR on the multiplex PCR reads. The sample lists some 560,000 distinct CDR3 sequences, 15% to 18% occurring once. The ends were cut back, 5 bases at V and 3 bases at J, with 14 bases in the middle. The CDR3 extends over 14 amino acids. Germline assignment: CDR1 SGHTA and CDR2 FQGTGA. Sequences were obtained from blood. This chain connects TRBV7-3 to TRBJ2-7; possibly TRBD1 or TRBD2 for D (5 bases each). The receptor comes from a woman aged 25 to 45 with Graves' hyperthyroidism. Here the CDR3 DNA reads TGTGCCAGCAGCCCCCAGGGACCGAGCTACGAGCAGTACTTC. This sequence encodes CASSPQGPSYEQYF.